This entry lists 17 T cell receptor beta chains sequenced from one sample in a study of cytomegalovirus exposure and HLA in healthy donors. The PCR made use of 60 Vbeta and 13 Jbeta primers. TCRdb keeps only in-frame clones here, not all; method: immunoSEQ multiplex PCR. The table has tens of thousands of clones, about four fifths seen once; the top ten hold around 3.8%. Sequenced input: PBMCs. These receptors came from a middle-aged woman in good health and CMV-seronegative.

In this sample, this clone turned up a few times. The same CDR3 also results from other DNA sequences found in this sample. This rearrangement joins TRBV30 to TRBJ1-3; 7 positions match TRBD1. The CDR3 runs 16 residues. Germline V gives CDR1 GTSNPN, CDR2 SVGIG (reference sequence). After removal of 2 bases from V and 0 bases from J, the junction contained 7 bases not matched to a gene. The CDR3 loop reads CAWSSRTGYSGNTIYF. CDR3 bases: TGTGCCTGGAGTTCCCGGACAGGCTACTCTGGAAACACCATATATTTT.

The V call is TRBV7-6, the J call TRBJ2-6, with D hard to call. CDR3 length equals 17 residues. Germline V gene lookup returns CDR1 SGHVS and CDR2 FNYEAQ. V shed 1 base and J shed 0 bases, with 10 bases lying between them. The CDR3 DNA sequence: TGTGCCAGCAGCTTAGGGCAGTTCAGCTCTGGGGCCAACGTCCTGACTTTC. Protein product: CASSLGQFSSGANVLTF.

The chain links TRBV18 to TRBJ2-7, with TRBD2 as a possible D gene (6 bases). Germline CDR1 and CDR2: KGHSH and LQKENI. The CDR3 runs 15 residues. Between the trimmed V and J ends, which lost 2 bases and 6 bases, there was a span of 17 bases. The CDR3 DNA reads TGTGCCAGCTCACCAACGGAGGGGCGCCGGGGCGAGCAGTACTTC. Translation gives CASSPTEGRRGEQYF.

The V and J genes are TRBV5-6 and TRBJ2-1, with 14 bases identical to TRBD2. This CDR3 has 16 amino acids. Germline CDR1 and CDR2: SGHDT and YYEEEE. V was pared by 3 bases and J by 4 bases, with 3 bases of the junction left unmatched. DNA of the CDR3: TGTGCCAGCAGCTCAAGACTAGCGGGGGGGTACAATGAGCAGTTCTTC. As protein: CASSSRLAGGYNEQFF.

The chain combines TRBV7-8 with TRBJ2-7, with 7 bases lining up with TRBD2. Per germline, CDR1 SGHVS and CDR2 FQNEAQ. This CDR3 has 15 residues. Trimming cost V 1 base and J 0 bases; bases outside gene matches: 3. The CDR3 sequence is CASSLDGGSSYEQYF. The CDR3, as DNA: TGTGCCAGCAGCTTAGACGGGGGGAGCTCCTACGAGCAGTACTTC.

V and J are TRBV19 and TRBJ1-1; 7 positions match TRBD1. This CDR3 has 14 amino acids. The germline CDR1 and CDR2 sequences are LNHDA and SQIVND (reference sequence). V dropped 4 bases and J dropped 2; count of bases not matched to a gene: 4. Here the CDR3 reads CASSTRTGNTEAFF. In DNA, the CDR3 is TGTGCCAGTAGTACTCGGACAGGAAACACTGAAGCTTTCTTT.

This rearrangement joins TRBV30 to TRBJ1-6; D is undetermined. V was trimmed by 1 base and J by 6 bases, leaving 10 bases between them. In germline, CDR1 is GTSNPN, CDR2 SVGIG (reference sequence). This CDR3 region has 14 residues. The CDR3 loop is CAWSGAVSNSPLHF. The DNA of the CDR3 is TGTGCCTGGAGTGGGGCCGTTAGTAATTCACCCCTCCACTTT. Drawing the rest from reference TRBV30 and TRBJ1-6, the complete variable domain is SQTIHQWPATLVQPVGSPLSLECTVEGTSNPNLYWYRQAAGRGLQLLFYSVGIGQISSEVPQNLSASRPQDRQFILSSKKLLLSDSGFYLCAWSGAVSNSPLHFGNGTRLTVT.

This sequence joins TRBV6-5 and TRBJ2-7; 9 bases fit TRBD1. Germline V gene lookup returns CDR1 MNHEY and CDR2 SVGAGI. J gave up 6 bases and V 1 base, and 4 bases lay outside the gene matches. The CDR3 spans 14 residues. The CDR3 sequence: CASSYFATGGEQYF. DNA for the CDR3: TGTGCCAGCAGTTACTTCGCGACAGGGGGCGAGCAGTACTTC.

The sample holds a few counts of this clone. This chain links TRBV9 with TRBJ1-6; tentatively, D is TRBD1 (6 bases). V gave up 0 bases and J gave up 7 bases, with 11 bases separating them. CDR1 is SGDLS, CDR2 YYNGEE, per germline. The CDR3 covers 15 residues. The CDR3 reads CASSVDPGENSPLHF. DNA of the CDR3: TGTGCCAGCAGCGTAGATCCAGGGGAAAATTCACCCCTCCACTTT.

Worth noting for this clone: The junction differs from germline at one of its ends, possibly a read error. The same CDR3 is also encoded by other DNA sequences in this sample. The V and J genes are TRBV30 and TRBJ1-1; tentative D call: TRBD1 (6 bases). The CDR3 loop spans 14 amino acids. Germline assignment: CDR1 GTSNPN and CDR2 SVGIG (reference sequence). In nucleotides, the CDR3 is TGTGCCTGGAGTACACAGGGTTGGAACACTGAGGCTTTCTTT. Encoded protein: CAWSTQGWNTEAFF.

This clone occurred a few times. V usage is TRBV5-5 and J usage is TRBJ1-6, with D possibly being TRBD1 (6 bases). Germline-derived CDR1 and CDR2 are SGHKS and YYEKEE (reference sequence). V was pared by 4 bases and J by 4 bases, with 6 bases between. This CDR3 region has 13 residues. The CDR3 is CASSRGYNSPLHF. CDR3 DNA sequence: TGTGCCAGCAGCAGGGGGTATAATTCACCCCTCCACTTT.

This clone was detected only a few times. The V call is TRBV6-4, the J call TRBJ1-6; D is possibly TRBD1 (6 bases). The CDR3 totals 15 residues. Looked up from germline, CDR1 is MRHNA and CDR2 is SNTAGT. Between the trimmed V and J ends, which lost 2 bases and 7 bases, there was a span of 12 bases. CDR3: CASSDRAGDNSPLHF. DNA of the CDR3: TGTGCCAGCAGTGACCGGGCAGGGGACAATTCACCCCTCCACTTT.

The J gene is TRBJ1-1, the V gene TRBV7-5. TRBV7-5 is a known pseudogene. The CDR3 has 14 amino acids. The chain's CDR3 is CVPAEEVGATEAFF. The CDR3 DNA reads TGTGTACCCGCCGAGGAGGTCGGAGCCACTGAAGCTTTCTTT.

The CDR3 sequence: CASSQVGGGPLYEQYF. CDR3 coding DNA: TGTGCCAGCAGCCAAGTAGGCGGGGGGCCCCTCTACGAGCAGTACTTC. The gene calls are TRBV4-2 and TRBJ2-7, with 8 nucleotides matching TRBD2. Per the germline V gene, CDR1 is LGHNA and CDR2 is YNFKEQ. CDR3 length: 16 amino acids. Losses at the gene ends were 1 base for V and 3 bases for J; bases not matched to a gene: 8.

V usage is TRBV6-6 and J usage is TRBJ1-1; no clear D gene. Trimming left V 4 bases short and J 3 bases short, with 15 bases between. The germline V gene encodes CDR1 MNHNY and CDR2 SVGAGI (reference sequence). CDR3 length: 15 residues. The DNA for the CDR3 is TGTGCCAGCAGTTTTCTCCCGGGAAAGTACACTGAAGCTTTCTTT. Its translation is CASSFLPGKYTEAFF.

CDR3 loop: CASSQDAGGYNEQFF. Written as DNA, the CDR3 is TGTGCCAGCAGCCAAGATGCGGGGGGGTACAATGAGCAGTTCTTC. The gene calls are TRBV4-2 and TRBJ2-1, with 9 bases aligning to TRBD2. Germline loops: CDR1 LGHNA, CDR2 YNFKEQ. Trimming removed 0 bases from V and 4 bases from J; junction bases left unmatched: 1. The CDR3 covers 15 residues.

The chain recombines TRBV11-1 with TRBJ2-3, with 7 bases that match TRBD1. This CDR3 region has 16 residues. Germline loops: CDR1 SGHAT, CDR2 FQDESV (reference sequence). The V and J ends lost 5 bases and 0 bases, in that order; junction bases with no gene match: 8. DNA for the CDR3: TGTGCCAGCAGCCCAGCCACAGGGGTGAGCACAGATACGCAGTATTTT. Its protein is CASSPATGVSTDTQYF. Full variable domain (missing parts from reference TRBV11-1 and TRBJ2-3): EAEVAQSPRYKITEKSQAVAFWCDPISGHATLYWYRQILGQGPELLVQFQDESVVDDSQLPKDRFSAERLKGVDSTLKIQPAELGDSAMYLCASSPATGVSTDTQYFGPGTRLTVL.